These 11 T cell receptor beta chains were sequenced from one sample in a study of post-analysis software for immune sequencing data. General observations from the study: When patients were compared with controls, a handful of TRBV segments were more frequent, TRBV5-6, TRBV5-1 and TRBV20-1 among them.

For these TCRs, the target antigens are not known. Built from TCR beta cDNA, the libraries had unique molecular identifiers in them. Each CDR3 protein is one row after TCRdb ran MiXCR on the PCR reads. The table records approximately 440,000 distinct CDR3 sequences, approximately 45% of them present only once. Sequences were obtained from blood. These receptors all stem from a girl under 18 with multiple sclerosis.

For the CDR3, the DNA is TGTGCCAGCAGCGGCAGGGGGAGCGCTTTCTTT. This codes for CASSGRGSAFF. V is TRBV7-9 and J is TRBJ1-1, with 7 bases identical to TRBD1. This CDR3 has 11 residues. The V and J ends lost 5 bases and 11 bases, in that order; junction bases with no gene match: 5. Germline CDR1 reads SEHNR; CDR2 reads FQNEAQ (reference sequence).

The table lists this clonotype with a few counts. The gene calls are TRBV5-1 and TRBJ2-7, with 9 bases that match TRBD2. The CDR3 has 15 amino acids. V trimming: 0 bases; J trimming: 5 bases; junction bases outside the gene matches: 6. The germline V gene encodes CDR1 SGHRS and CDR2 YFSETQ. The CDR3 here is CASSLGGSGSDEQYF. The CDR3 coding sequence is TGCGCCAGCAGCTTGGGGGGTAGCGGGAGCGACGAGCAGTACTTC.

This clonotype has a handful of counts. This chain joins TRBV12-3 or TRBV12-4 and TRBJ2-5, with 7 nucleotides matching TRBD2. The CDR3 covers 16 residues. The J segment lost 4 bases and the V segment lost 8 bases, leaving 16 bases of the junction unmatched. The CDR3 coding sequence is TGTGCCAGCTGCCAATCGGGCGGGAGTCGTAGAGAGACCCAGTACTTC. As protein: CASCQSGGSRRETQYF.

V and J are TRBV11-3 and TRBJ2-3; 7 bases align to TRBD1. This CDR3 is built from 16 residues. With V trimmed by 5 bases and J by 3 bases, 11 bases remained unmatched. Looked up from germline, CDR1 is SGHNT and CDR2 is YENEEA. The DNA of the CDR3 is TGTGCCAGCAGCCAAGGGGACAGCCAATTTACAGATACGCAGTATTTT. Protein: CASSQGDSQFTDTQYF.

The gene calls are TRBV12-3 or TRBV12-4 and TRBJ2-1; D may be TRBD1 or TRBD2 (7 bases each). This CDR3 is built from 13 residues. V was shortened by 11 bases and J by 7 bases, with 18 bases between the two germline ends. Here the CDR3 reads CAWGRGGGNEQFF. Here the CDR3 DNA reads TGTGCCTGGGGCAGGGGGGGAGGGAATGAGCAGTTCTTC.

V and J are TRBV28 and TRBJ1-1; D perhaps matches TRBD1 (5 bases). Between the trimmed V and J ends, which lost 8 bases and 5 bases, there was a span of 9 bases. This CDR3 contains 11 residues. Per germline, CDR1 MDHEN and CDR2 SYDVKM. This CDR3 is CASQGTTEAFF. The CDR3 coding sequence is TGTGCCAGCCAGGGCACAACTGAAGCTTTCTTT.

This clonotype was seen a few times. The chain is built from TRBV29-1 and TRBJ2-1; no clear D gene. With 2 bases removed from V and 15 bases from J, the gap between germline ends came to 11 bases. Germline CDR1 SQVTM, CDR2 ANQGSEA. The CDR3 runs 10 residues. CDR3 nucleotides: TGCAGCGTTGAATTTAAGGTGACGTTCTTC. It yields the protein CSVEFKVTFF.

The rearrangement uses TRBV6-5 and TRBJ2-5; maybe TRBD1 (6 bases). Germline assignment: CDR1 MNHEY and CDR2 SVGAGI. V gave up 5 bases and J gave up 5 bases, with 18 bases separating them. This CDR3 is built from 15 residues. CDR3 DNA sequence: TGTGCCAGCAGTCATAACAGGGCTTACCGGGAGACCCAGTACTTC. Its protein product is CASSHNRAYRETQYF.

The V gene is TRBV6-1, the J gene TRBJ1-1; D not resolved. This CDR3 has 14 residues. V was clipped by 1 base and J by 1 base, with 7 bases between them. From germline, CDR1 is MNHNS and CDR2 SASEGT. CDR3 amino acids: CASSEGAGNTEAFF. DNA for the CDR3: TGTGCCAGCAGTGAAGGGGCGGGGAACACTGAAGCTTTCTTT.

About this clonotype itself: Given a much more abundant clone one base away, this may be a read error. The chain uses TRBV4-1 and TRBJ2-7, with D possibly TRBD2 on 6 matching bases. This CDR3 region has 14 residues. CDR1 is MGHRA and CDR2 is YSYEKL in the germline V gene. Written as DNA, the CDR3 is TGCACCAGCAGCCAAGACGGGGGTAGGAACGAGCAGTACTTC. Translating it yields CTSSQDGGRNEQYF.

The rearrangement joins TRBV28 to TRBJ2-7, with 7 bases that match TRBD2. CDR1 is MDHEN and CDR2 is SYDVKM in the germline V gene. V gave up 6 bases and J gave up 3 bases; unmatched junction bases: 11. This CDR3 is 15 amino acids long. Here the CDR3 DNA reads TGTGCCAGCAGCCCTTCGGTGGGGGGGTACTACGAGCAGTACTTC. Translated, it gives CASSPSVGGYYEQYF.